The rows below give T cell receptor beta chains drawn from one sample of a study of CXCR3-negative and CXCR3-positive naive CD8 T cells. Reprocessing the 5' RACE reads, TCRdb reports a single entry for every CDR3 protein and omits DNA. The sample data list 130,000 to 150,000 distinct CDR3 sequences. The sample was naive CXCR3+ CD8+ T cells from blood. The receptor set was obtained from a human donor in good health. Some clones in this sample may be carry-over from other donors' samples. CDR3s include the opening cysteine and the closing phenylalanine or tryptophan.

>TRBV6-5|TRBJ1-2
CASSQPGQGPTYGYTF
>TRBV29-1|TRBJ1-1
CSVDDSLNTEAFF
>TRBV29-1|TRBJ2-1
CSVELFAGGNEQFF
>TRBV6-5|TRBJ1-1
CASSYAGVTEAFF
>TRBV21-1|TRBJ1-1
CASSKVDQEDTEAFF
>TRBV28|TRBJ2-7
CASSSGDDISYEQYF
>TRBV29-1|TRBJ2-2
CSVARSPGGELFF
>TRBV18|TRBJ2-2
CASSSATGELFF
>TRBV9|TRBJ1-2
CASSVAGQGNYGYTF
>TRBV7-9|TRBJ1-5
CASSWGGQPQHF
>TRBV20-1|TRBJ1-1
CSARRQGETEAFF
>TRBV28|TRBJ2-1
CASSFLGGYNEQFF
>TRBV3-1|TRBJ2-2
CASSQGPGGPSTGELFF
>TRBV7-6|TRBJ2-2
CASSLAGAAGELFF
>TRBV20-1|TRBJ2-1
CSASERARGIYGYYNEQFF
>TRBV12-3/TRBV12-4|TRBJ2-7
CASSPGTGRYEQYF
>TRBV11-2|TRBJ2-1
CASSSLIAGEQFF
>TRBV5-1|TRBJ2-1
CASSLAFLMEGHEQFF
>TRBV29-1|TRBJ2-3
CSVPLGSQEQYF
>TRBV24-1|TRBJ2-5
CATSDNDSLQETQYF
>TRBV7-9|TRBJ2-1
CASRHPGTSDHEQFF
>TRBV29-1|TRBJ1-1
CSVEGFRNAEAFF
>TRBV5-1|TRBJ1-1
CASRKGAEAFF
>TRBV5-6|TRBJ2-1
CASSRDYSYNEQFF
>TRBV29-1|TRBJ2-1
CSVEGRRGSSYNEQFF
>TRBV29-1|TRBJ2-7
CSVADRVLSYEQYF
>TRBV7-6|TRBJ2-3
CASSLGWASGRSTDTQYF
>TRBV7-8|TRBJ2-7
CASSLNSGGLSYEQYF
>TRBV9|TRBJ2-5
CASNPGFQETQYF
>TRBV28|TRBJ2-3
CASSLAGATDTQHF
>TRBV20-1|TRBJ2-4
CSARLQGQGNIQYF
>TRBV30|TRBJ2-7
CAWSLTSGEQYF
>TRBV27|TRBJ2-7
CASSRTSGFHEQYF
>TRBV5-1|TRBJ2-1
CASSLATVSNEQFF
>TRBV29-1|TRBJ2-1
CSVESSGLYNEQFF
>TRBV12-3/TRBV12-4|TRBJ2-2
CASTPGATGELFF
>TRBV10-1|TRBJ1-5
CASSGQGVPFSQPQHF
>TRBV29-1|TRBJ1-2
CSVLDPLTGTYGYTF
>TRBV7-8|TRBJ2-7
CASSLDSQISYEQYF
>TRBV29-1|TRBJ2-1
CSVPGLAGGRYNEQFF